This T cell receptor beta chain derives from a study of blood T cell repertoires in COVID-19. For the study at large: Both acute and convalescent COVID-19 samples were obtained from the United States, Italy and Spain.

V was pared by 2 bases and J by 5 bases, with 17 bases between. The CDR3 extends over 15 amino acids. Germline CDR1 and CDR2: SGHRS and YFSETQ. TCRdb's table, derived via immunoSEQ multiplex PCR, lists solely in-frame clones and lacks some. The sample includes hundreds of thousands of clones, roughly 84% of them seen just once. Sequenced material: peripheral blood. The chain joins TRBV5-1 to TRBJ2-7; TRBD1 might be the D (6 bases). The source of this sequence is a woman in her forties or fifties with acute or convalescent COVID-19. The CDR3 coding sequence is TGCGCCAGCAGCTTCGCTAGCAGGGGAAGGGACGAGCAGTACTTC. Amino acid sequence: CASSFASRGRDEQYF.